The 21 T cell receptor beta chains below were found in one sample sequenced in a study of T cell clonality in common variable immunodeficiency. General study points: Common variable immunodeficiency TCR beta sequences reportedly had fewer deletions and N-nucleotide insertions.

These receptors' antigens are unknown. Measured with immunoSEQ multiplex PCR; TCRdb has only the in-frame clones, and not every one. The counts give about 28,000 clones, none of them seen only once; less than 35% is held by the top ten. The sample comprised peripheral blood mononuclear cells. The receptors were gathered from a human donor with common variable immunodeficiency.

Remarks on this clone: The read gets to within 3 residues of the CDR3 end, and the germline J gene fills in the rest. This rearrangement joins TRBV6-2 or TRBV6-3 to TRBJ2-1; TRBD2 matches at 10 bases. This CDR3 contains 16 residues. Germline trimming cut 2 bases from V and 6 bases from J; bases unmatched to any gene: 7. Germline V gene lookup returns CDR1 MNHEY and CDR2 SVGEGT. CDR3 bases read: TGTGCCAGCAGTTACAATCTAGCGGGGGTGAGCAATGAG. Translating it yields CASSYNLAGVSNE. The CDR3 in full is CASSYNLAGVSNEQFF.

This clone was seen ten or more times. The read ends 3 residues early relative to the CDR3; the germline J gene fills the gap. J is TRBJ2-1 and V is TRBV6-2 or TRBV6-3; perhaps TRBD1 as D (6 bases). Germline V lookup: CDR1 MNHEY, CDR2 SVGEGT. V lost 2 bases and J 6 bases, leaving 8 bases between the germline ends. The CDR3 sequence is 13 residues long. The CDR3 DNA, read in part, is TGTGCCAGCAGTTACGGGGGCGGCAATGAG. It yields the protein CASSYGGGNE. Given in full, the CDR3 is CASSYGGGNEQFF.

This clone is medium-sized (0.01 to 0.1%). The sequenced fragment ends 3 residues before the CDR3 boundary, so the rest is inferred from the germline J gene. V and J are TRBV4-2 and TRBJ2-3, with 8 bases that match TRBD2. Germline V gene lookup returns CDR1 LGHNA and CDR2 YNFKEQ. CDR3 length: 20 residues. V lost 4 bases, J lost 0 bases, and 18 bases stayed unmatched. Partial CDR3 DNA: TGTGCCAGCAGCCTATACAATAGTTATCCAGCGGGGGAGAGCACAGATACG. Residues: CASSLYNSYPAGESTDT. The whole CDR3 sequence reads CASSLYNSYPAGESTDTQYF.

In its sample, this clone is medium-sized. Read sequence stops 3 residues before the CDR3 end, and the germline J gene provides the missing end. The chain has TRBV7-2 and TRBJ1-1, with 7 bases that match TRBD1. Germline V CDR1 and CDR2: SGHTA, FQGNSA. This CDR3 is 12 amino acids long. CDR3 residues: CASRRQGPEAFF. Partial CDR3 DNA: TGTGCCAGCAGGCGACAGGGACCCGAA.

Regarding this clone: From the germline J gene comes the end of the CDR3, since the read stops 3 residues before it. This chain joins TRBV7-9 and TRBJ1-5; D may be TRBD1 (5 bases). Germline loops: CDR1 SEHNR, CDR2 FQNEAQ (reference sequence). Trimming left V 4 bases short and J 2 bases short, with 12 bases between. The CDR3 runs to 15 residues. Incomplete CDR3 DNA: TGTGCCAGCAGCTCAGGGTGGGATGGCAATCAGCCC. It is translated as CASSSGWDGNQP. The whole CDR3 protein is CASSSGWDGNQPQHF. Together with reference TRBV7-9 and TRBJ1-5, the CDR3 gives the full variable domain: DTGVSQNPRHKITKRGQNVTFRCDPISEHNRLYWYRQTLGQGPEFLTYFQNEAQLEKSRLLSDRFSAERPKGSFSTLEIQRTEQGDSAMYLCASSSGWDGNQPQHFGDGTRLSIL.

As regards this clone: The CDR3 extends 3 residues past the end of the read, so its final part is completed from the germline J gene. The chain carries TRBV18 and TRBJ1-1; D gene unclear. This CDR3 contains 13 residues. Germline lookup yields CDR1 KGHSH and CDR2 LQKENI. Trimming removed 4 bases from V and 1 base from J, with 7 bases in between. The CDR3 DNA, read in part, is TGTGCCAGCTCACTACGGGGGAACACTGAA. Translation gives CASSLRGNTE. The full CDR3 protein is CASSLRGNTEAFF.

This clone was seen a handful of times. The missing CDR3 end, 3 residues past where the read stops, is filled in from the germline J gene. The chain carries TRBV18 and TRBJ1-2; weak D call: TRBD1 (6 bases). CDR1 KGHSH and CDR2 LQKENI come from the germline V gene. This CDR3 is built from 13 residues. Trimming left V 4 bases short and J 6 bases short, with 12 bases between. CDR3 in amino acids: CASSHRDTDGYTF. The sequenced CDR3 bases are TGTGCCAGCTCACACCGGGACACCGATGGC. The full variable domain, in which reference TRBV18 and TRBJ1-2 provide the parts outside the CDR3, is NAGVMQNPRHLVRRRGQEARLRCSPMKGHSHVYWYRQLPEEGLKFMVYLQKENIIDESGMPKERFSAEFPKEGPSILRIQQVVRGDSAAYFCASSHRDTDGYTFGSGTRLTVV.

As for this clone: The read ends 3 residues shy of where the CDR3 ends; the end is completed using the germline J gene. This sequence joins TRBV11-1 and TRBJ2-7, with D possibly matching TRBD1 (5 bases). CDR1 and CDR2 (germline): SGHAT, FQDESV (reference sequence). V lost 1 base, J lost 3 bases, and 7 bases lay in between. The CDR3 has 13 residues. The CDR3 here is CASSLVDSYEQYF. Incomplete CDR3 DNA: TGTGCCAGCAGCTTAGTTGACAGCTACGAG.

A remark on this clone: The CDR3 goes on 3 residues after the read ends, and that part is filled in from the germline J gene. V usage is TRBV7-9 and J usage is TRBJ1-3; 9 bases are shared with TRBD1. The V segment lost 5 bases and the J segment 7 bases; nucleotides outside the gene matches: 6. This CDR3 has 14 amino acids. Germline CDR1 and CDR2: SEHNR and FQNEAQ (reference sequence). The CDR3 loop is CASSKGQGDNTIYF. The covered CDR3 bases are TGTGCCAGCAGCAAGGGACAGGGAGACAACACC.

This clone was recorded a few times. Sequencing ends 3 residues short of the CDR3 end; the germline J gene provides the rest. The rearrangement joins TRBV11-2 to TRBJ1-5, with no clear D. CDR1 and CDR2 from the germline V gene are SGHAT and FQNNGV. Trimming removed 1 base from V and 3 bases from J, with 10 bases in between. There are 15 residues in the CDR3. The CDR3 DNA, read in part, is TGTGCCAGCAGCTTAGGTCCACAGCTCAATCAGCCC. Amino acid sequence: CASSLGPQLNQP. Given in full, the CDR3 is CASSLGPQLNQPQHF.

This clone was seen only a few times. The read gets to within 3 residues of the CDR3 end, and the germline J gene fills in the rest. The V call is TRBV19, the J call TRBJ1-5; unclear D gene. Trimming removed 1 base at V and 4 bases at J, with 8 bases between. CDR1 is LNHDA, CDR2 SQIVND, per germline (reference sequence). The CDR3 spans 14 residues. The covered CDR3 bases are TGTGCCAGTAGTATAGGTTTCGGGAATCAGCCC. Translation: CASSIGFGNQP. The CDR3 in its entirety is CASSIGFGNQPQHF.

A note on this clone: The CDR3 is cut off 3 residues early in the read; its end comes from the germline J gene. V is TRBV7-6 and J is TRBJ1-1, with TRBD1 as a possible D gene (5 bases). V was clipped by 1 base and J by 4 bases, with 13 bases between them. This CDR3 comprises 15 residues. Germline V gives CDR1 SGHVS, CDR2 FNYEAQ. The CDR3 here is CASSLGGGVGTEAFF. The sequenced CDR3 bases are TGTGCCAGCAGCTTAGGTGGGGGGGTGGGCACTGAA.

This clone has only a few counts. The read comes to an end 3 residues before the CDR3 does, leaving the germline J gene to fill in the end. The gene calls are TRBV19 and TRBJ2-2, with 8 nucleotides matching TRBD1. The junction had 6 bases not matched to a gene; V was cut back by 3 bases and J by 6 bases. The length of the CDR3 is 15 residues. From germline, CDR1 is LNHDA and CDR2 SQIVND (reference sequence). CDR3: CASSMWTGISGELFF. The sequenced CDR3 bases are TGTGCCAGTAGTATGTGGACAGGGATCTCCGGGGAG.

This clone occurred a few times. The read stops 3 residues short of the end of the CDR3; the missing end is completed from the germline J gene. The chain joins TRBV6-1 to TRBJ2-7; 10 bases map to TRBD2. This CDR3 is 14 amino acids long. V dropped 4 bases and J dropped 2; count of bases not matched to a gene: 2. Germline assignment: CDR1 MNHNS and CDR2 SASEGT. CDR3 bases read: TGTGCCAGCAGTGCAGCGGGGGGGACCTACGAG. Residues: CASSAAGGTYE. In full, the CDR3 is CASSAAGGTYEQYF.

This clone was counted at least ten times. The CDR3 goes on 3 residues after the read ends, and that part is filled in from the germline J gene. The V call is TRBV5-4, the J call TRBJ2-3, with a possible D match to TRBD2 (5 bases). This CDR3 is 13 amino acids long. V was pared by 8 bases and J by 1 base, with 11 bases between. The germline CDR1 and CDR2 sequences are SGHNT and YYREEE (reference sequence). The CDR3 sequence: CASQNSGTDTQYF. The sequenced CDR3 bases are TGTGCCAGTCAAAATAGCGGCACAGATACG.

This clone was seen only a few times. At one end, the junction sequence differs from germline, possibly due to a read error. From the germline J gene comes the end of the CDR3, since the read stops 3 residues before it. The chain carries TRBV7-7 and TRBJ2-1; tentative D call: TRBD1 (6 bases). CDR3 length: 16 residues. Germline V gene lookup returns CDR1 SSHAT and CDR2 FNYEAQ (reference sequence). CDR3 in amino acids: CASSLASKGDHNEQFF. The CDR3 bases that were read are TGTGCTAGCAGCTTAGCGTCTAAGGGGGATCACAATGAG. The whole variable domain, remainder taken from reference TRBV7-7 and TRBJ2-1, is GAGVSQSPRYKVTKRGQDVTLRCDPISSHATLYWYQQALGQGPEFLTYFNYEAQPDKSGLPSDRFSAERPEGSISTLTIQRTEQRDSAMYRCASSLASKGDHNEQFFGPGTRLTVL.

Comment on this clone: Coverage ceases 3 residues before the CDR3 finishes, and the germline J gene fills in the end. The rearrangement uses TRBV7-9 and TRBJ2-7; D unclear. The length of the CDR3 is 13 residues. V was shortened by 3 bases and J by 3 bases, with 9 bases between the two germline ends. Germline V CDR1 and CDR2: SEHNR, FQNEAQ (reference sequence). CDR3 amino acids: CASSLGTFYEQYF. The DNA read from the CDR3 is TGTGCCAGCAGCTTGGGCACTTTCTACGAG. The whole variable domain, filled in from reference TRBV7-9 and TRBJ2-7, reads DTGVSQNPRHKITKRGQNVTFRCDPISEHNRLYWYRQTLGQGPEFLTYFQNEAQLEKSRLLSDRFSAERPKGSFSTLEIQRTEQGDSAMYLCASSLGTFYEQYFGPGTRLTVT.

This clone came up a few times. Coverage ceases 3 residues before the CDR3 finishes, and the germline J gene fills in the end. The chain joins TRBV19 to TRBJ1-1, with D maybe TRBD1 (5 bases). V lost 7 bases and J 4 bases, leaving 19 bases between the germline ends. The CDR3 covers 15 residues. CDR1 and CDR2 (germline): LNHDA, SQIVND (reference sequence). CDR3 in amino acids: CASTPGHRKSTEAFF. CDR3 DNA, as far as it was read: TGTGCCAGTACCCCTGGACACCGGAAAAGCACTGAA.

Concerning this clone: The read gets to within 3 residues of the CDR3 end, and the germline J gene fills in the rest. The chain has TRBV7-8 and TRBJ1-5; D ambiguous. Germline V gene sequence: CDR1 SGHVS, CDR2 FQNEAQ. The CDR3 extends over 16 amino acids. Trimming shortened V by 3 bases and J by 2 bases, and 14 bases separated the two germline ends. Incomplete CDR3 DNA: TGTGCCAGCAGCTTTTTGGCAGCTAGAGGCAATCAGCCC. As protein: CASSFLAARGNQP. The CDR3 in full is CASSFLAARGNQPQHF.

The CDR3 here is CASNQGLNEKLFF. CDR3 DNA (partial): TGTGCCAGTAATCAGGGCTTGAATGAAAAA. V and J are TRBV19 and TRBJ1-4, with D perhaps matching TRBD1 (5 bases). The sequenced fragment ends 3 residues before the CDR3 boundary, so the rest is inferred from the germline J gene. The length of the CDR3 is 13 residues. Germline values: CDR1 LNHDA, CDR2 SQIVND (reference sequence). The V and J ends lost 7 bases and 5 bases respectively, with 11 bases between them. Full variable domain (remainder filled in from reference TRBV19 and TRBJ1-4): DGGITQSPKYLFRKEGQNVTLSCEQNLNHDAMYWYRQDPGQGLRLIYYSQIVNDFQKGDIAEGYSVSREKKESFPLTVTSAQKNPTAFYLCASNQGLNEKLFFGSGTQLSVL.

This clone was seen at least ten times. The sequenced fragment ends 3 residues before the CDR3 boundary, so the rest is inferred from the germline J gene. The rearrangement links TRBV14 to TRBJ2-5; perhaps TRBD2 as D (6 bases). Germline assignment: CDR1 SGHDN and CDR2 FVKESK. V was clipped by 0 bases and J by 5 bases, with 10 bases between them. The CDR3 contains 14 residues. Incomplete CDR3 DNA: TGTGCCAGCAGCCAAGACGGGGGTTTCGAGACC. As protein: CASSQDGGFET. The whole CDR3 sequence reads CASSQDGGFETQYF. Complete variable domain (other parts from reference TRBV14 and TRBJ2-5): EAGVTQFPSHSVIEKGQTVTLRCDPISGHDNLYWYRRVMGKEIKFLLHFVKESKQDESGMPNNRFLAERTGGTYSTLKVQPAELEDSGVYFCASSQDGGFETQYFGPGTRLLVL.